This TCR beta chain was identified in a study of shared clonotypes between healthy human individuals. Across several immunoSEQ plates, the genomic DNA of each subset was split evenly. Method: immunoSEQ multiplex PCR; TCRdb's copy keeps in-frame clones and lacks some. Of about 2.4 million clones in the sample, under 95% were seen once. From CD4+ cells came CD45RA+ naive and CD45RA-negative memory subsets. This clonotype originated in a man aged 18-30 years in good health. Some clones in this sample may be carry-over from other donors' samples. The material sequenced was naive CD4+ T cells from PBMCs. Regarding subset: CD45RA+ positively selected.

CDR3 protein: CASSQDFRLRASGNTIYF. CDR3 sequence (DNA): TGCGCCAGCAGCCAAGATTTTAGGTTGCGGGCCTCTGGAAACACCATATATTTT. The gene calls are TRBV4-1 and TRBJ1-3; no definite D call. Trimming took off 0 bases at V and 0 bases at J, with 15 bases between the two ends. CDR3 length: 18 residues. The germline V gene encodes CDR1 MGHRA and CDR2 YSYEKL.